What follows are 4 T cell receptor beta chains derived from one specimen sequenced in a study of cytomegalovirus exposure and HLA in healthy donors. It was with 60 Vbeta and 13 Jbeta primers that the PCR ran. Sequencing was performed with immunoSEQ multiplex PCR; in TCRdb, only in-frame clones are kept and a portion is missing. The profile covers 85,000 to 100,000 clones, with more than 70% appearing a single time and over 3% taken by the ten largest. Source material: PBMCs. Receptors originate from a woman in her thirties or forties in good health and CMV-seronegative.

The chain links TRBV5-1 to TRBJ2-7, with D possibly being TRBD1 (5 bases). V was clipped by 2 bases and J by 7 bases, with 13 bases between them. There are 13 residues in the CDR3. Germline V gives CDR1 SGHRS, CDR2 YFSETQ. DNA of the CDR3: TGCGCCAGCAGCTTTGGGGCCCCAGGAGAGCAGTACTTC. Translated: CASSFGAPGEQYF.

V gene TRBV18 combines with J gene TRBJ2-7; 7 bases map to TRBD1. In germline, CDR1 is KGHSH, CDR2 LQKENI. V gave up 6 bases and J gave up 6 bases; unmatched junction bases: 14. The CDR3 is 15 residues long. The CDR3 loop reads CASSPTDRTMGEQYF. The CDR3 nucleotides read TGTGCCAGCTCTCCAACGGACAGGACGATGGGCGAGCAGTACTTC.

This clone has just one count. J is TRBJ2-3 and V is TRBV4-3, with 11 bases identical to TRBD1. Germline-derived CDR1 and CDR2 are LGHNA and YSLEER. The CDR3 has 16 residues. The V segment lost 1 base and the J segment 4 bases; nucleotides outside the gene matches: 4. As DNA, the CDR3 is TGCGCCAGCAGCCAAGGCGGGACAGGGGGGGCAGATACGCAGTATTTT. Its protein is CASSQGGTGGADTQYF.

The V and J genes are TRBV7-8 and TRBJ2-1; no reliable D call. The CDR3 is 15 amino acids. Deletions cut 3 bases from V and 0 bases from J, with 9 bases between. CDR1 and CDR2 from the germline V gene are SGHVS and FQNEAQ. This CDR3 is CASSLSSSSYNEQFF. CDR3 nucleotide sequence: TGTGCCAGCAGCTTGAGTTCTAGCTCCTACAATGAGCAGTTCTTC.